This T cell receptor (beta chain) was captured by sequencing in a study of CD8 T cells in ankylosing spondylitis. Overall study findings and caveats: Disease-linked clones reportedly concentrated significantly in matched ankylosing spondylitis synovial fluid. Ankylosing spondylitis blood appeared to carry a characteristic TCR beta motif of seven to nine highly homologous variants. Within peripheral blood, clones linked to disease were CD8+ and relatively rare.

The CDR3 is 15 residues long. By quantitative 5'-RACE with molecular barcodes, the TCR beta libraries were made. TCRdb re-analysed the 5' RACE reads in MiXCR, keeping a single row per CDR3 protein. This table holds around 250,000 distinct CDR3 sequences, around 10% found once. This clonotype appeared many times. Its specificity is unknown. This chain links TRBV12-2 with TRBJ2-1; the table's D gene call, TRBD2, was not cross checked with the DNA. TRBV12-2 is termed a pseudogene. The sequence came from a male donor with ankylosing spondylitis or in good health (not recorded which). Sequencing used blood, either unsorted or a sorted T cell fraction (not recorded which). As DNA, the CDR3 is TGTGCAAGTCGCTTAAAGGCTAGCGGATACAATGAGCAGTTCTTC. Amino acids: CASRLKASGYNEQFF.